This record looks at one T cell receptor beta chain sequence and its context. Its antigen is undetermined. Primers for the PCR totalled 60 Vbeta and 13 Jbeta. TCRdb's table, derived via immunoSEQ multiplex PCR, lists solely in-frame clones and lacks some. The sample records over 150,000 clones, over 70% being singletons. These data belong to a study of cytomegalovirus exposure and HLA in healthy donors. Study-level findings and limits: The authors later linked a missense DCLRE1C variant to TCR beta V- and J-gene trimming. Rates of TCR association differed by HLA locus in a later analysis, with DRB1 highest and HLA-C lowest.

This CDR3 is 14 amino acids long. Trimming removed 3 bases from V and 1 base from J, with 9 bases in between. Germline V gives CDR1 SGHVS, CDR2 FQNEAQ. Source material: PBMCs. The TCR originated in a woman aged 30 to 39 in good health and CMV-seropositive. V is TRBV7-8 and J is TRBJ1-1; weak D call: TRBD1 (6 bases). The CDR3 loop is CASSLDRPNTEAFF. Written as DNA, the CDR3 is TGTGCCAGCAGCTTGGACAGACCGAACACTGAAGCTTTCTTT.